The clone carrying this TCR beta chain was seen a handful of times. Its antigen is not known. This sample is part of a study of response to subunit inactivated influenza vaccine. Findings and caveats of the study: The authors offered the suggestion that each seasonal influenza vaccination recruits few new T cells.

A single record per CDR3 protein comes from TCRdb applying MiXCR to the RT-PCR reads. The data contain hundreds of thousands of distinct CDR3 sequences, around 14% of them seen just once; the ten biggest clones take up around 10%. CDR3 size: 16 residues. V gave up 1 base and J gave up 3 bases, with 19 bases separating them. The germline CDR1 and CDR2 sequences are DFQATT and SNEGSKA (reference sequence). The clonotype originates from a man aged 50-60 years who received an inactivated influenza vaccine. The V gene is TRBV20-1, the J gene TRBJ2-7, with D hard to call. This material consisted of PBMCs from blood, taken less than 13 days after vaccination. CDR3 nucleotides: TGCAGTGCTAGAGGGACCAGTGGGCCGAGTTACTACGAGCAGTACTTC. It codes for CSARGTSGPSYYEQYF.